The source of this T cell receptor (beta chain) is a study of T cells after yellow fever vaccination. In this sample, this clonotype turned up a few times. CDR3 size: 15 residues. CDR1 and CDR2 (germline): SGHTA, FQGTGA. Trimming shortened V by 1 base and J by 0 bases, and 8 bases separated the two germline ends. TCRdb re-derived calls from the 5' RACE reads in MiXCR, one entry per CDR3 protein. This table holds 300,000 to 450,000 distinct CDR3 sequences, roughly 8.3% found once. This sample comprised PBMCs, obtained 45 days after the first yellow fever vaccination. The V call is TRBV7-3, the J call TRBJ2-3, with D perhaps TRBD1 or TRBD2 (5 bases each). The clonotype originates from a man between 18 and 35 years old who received the YFV17D yellow fever vaccine. The CDR3 is CASSLRGYSTDTQYF. DNA of the CDR3: TGTGCCAGCAGCTTAAGGGGGTATAGCACAGATACGCAGTATTTT.